This T cell receptor (beta chain) emerged from a study of blood T cells in healthy people across ages. Many counts were recorded for this clonotype. As yet, its antigen is unknown. The CDR3 extends over 15 amino acids. Trimming at V came to 1 base and at J to 7 bases, leaving 6 bases not matched to a gene. The germline V gene has CDR1 DFQATT and CDR2 SNEGSKA (reference sequence). Per sample, extraction of total RNA gave at least 5 micrograms in every case. Study-level results: Per million T cells, TCR beta diversity dropped about linearly as age rose.

A second about 7 to 11 cycle PCR used barcoded and J-beta primers. MiXCR, applied by TCRdb to the 5' RACE reads, yields one record per CDR3 protein. There are 500,000 to 700,000 distinct CDR3 sequences in the sample; approximately 30% occur only once, and approximately 14% lies in the top ten. Sequenced input: blood. This TCR derives from an elderly woman in good health. This sequence joins TRBV20-1 and TRBJ2-3; TRBD2 aligns across 12 bases. CDR3 DNA: TGCAGTGCTAGAGTTCCTAGCGGGGGGGACAATACGCAGTATTTT. Its protein product is CSARVPSGGDNTQYF.